One and the same sample provided the 7 T cell receptor beta chains below, sequenced in a study of blood T cell repertoires in COVID-19. The data were produced by immunoSEQ multiplex PCR, yet TCRdb's version contains in-frame clones alone and is incomplete. This sample has about 190,000 clones, with more than 70% found just once. Input material: peripheral blood. These receptors came from a woman aged 40 to 55 who had recovered from COVID-19.

This chain links TRBV5-1 with TRBJ2-5; 7 nucleotides agree with TRBD2. Germline-derived CDR1 and CDR2 are SGHRS and YFSETQ. CDR3 length: 15 residues. V lost 0 bases, J lost 3 bases, and 5 bases stayed unmatched. DNA for the CDR3: TGCGCCAGCAGCTTGGCCACTAGCGCCGAAGAGACCCAGTACTTC. As protein: CASSLATSAEETQYF.

The chain joins TRBV30 to TRBJ2-7; 9 bases are shared with TRBD2. Germline trimming cut 3 bases from V and 6 bases from J; bases unmatched to any gene: 6. The CDR3 is made up of 13 amino acids. CDR1 and CDR2 from the germline V gene are GTSNPN and SVGIG (reference sequence). The CDR3 sequence is CAWRAGGIREQYF. The CDR3 nucleotides read TGTGCCTGGAGAGCGGGAGGCATTCGCGAGCAGTACTTC.

The chain is built from TRBV10-3 and TRBJ2-2, with 7 positions matching TRBD1. The CDR3 has 14 amino acids. Germline lookup yields CDR1 ENHRY and CDR2 SYGVKD. The V segment lost 4 bases and the J segment 3 bases; nucleotides outside the gene matches: 2. The CDR3 is CAISAGQDTGELFF. As DNA, the CDR3 is TGTGCCATCAGTGCTGGACAGGACACCGGGGAGCTGTTTTTT.

The genes are TRBV3-1 (or the pseudogene TRBV3-2) and TRBJ2-7; D is possibly TRBD1 (6 bases). CDR1 and CDR2 (germline): LGHDT, YNNKEL (reference sequence). The CDR3 totals 14 residues. Trimming shortened V by 3 bases and J by 1 base, and 10 bases separated the two germline ends. CDR3 DNA sequence: TGTGCCAGCAGCCATCCTAGGGGGTCCTACGAGCAGTACTTC. This translates into CASSHPRGSYEQYF.

This clone was counted a few times. The V gene is TRBV6-5, the J gene TRBJ1-6; 10 bases align to TRBD1. V was clipped by 7 bases and J by 9 bases; unmatched bases: 9. Looked up from germline, CDR1 is MNHEY and CDR2 is SVGAGI. This CDR3 contains 15 residues. The CDR3 bases are TGTGCCAGCACCATAACGGACAGGGGGGCTTCACCCCTCCACTTT. It translates to CASTITDRGASPLHF.

With respect to this clone: Compared with germline, one end of the junction differs, possibly owing to a read error. The chain combines TRBV28 with TRBJ2-3; 12 bases align to TRBD2. The germline gives CDR1 MDHEN, CDR2 SYDVKM. This CDR3 is built from 17 residues. The CDR3 sequence: CASSLRTSGMIPTQNSF. The CDR3 DNA follows: TGTGCCAGCAGTCTCCGGACTAGCGGGATGATCCCAACACAGAATTCGTTT. Full variable domain (remainder filled in from reference TRBV28 and TRBJ2-3): DVKVTQSSRYLVKRTGEKVFLECVQDMDHENMFWYRQDPGLGLRLIYFSYDVKMKEKGDIPEGYSVSREKKERFSLILESASTNQTSMYLCASSLRTSGMIPTQNSFGPGTRLTVL.

J is TRBJ2-2 and V is TRBV27; 9 positions agree with TRBD1. CDR1 MNHEY and CDR2 SMNVEV come from the germline V gene (reference sequence). The CDR3 has 18 residues. Germline trimming cut 5 bases from V and 3 bases from J; bases unmatched to any gene: 13. CDR3 nucleotides: TGTGCCAGCAGTCGCTCAGAGTGGGGACAGGGTGACACCGGGGAGCTGTTTTTT. Its protein product is CASSRSEWGQGDTGELFF.